This T cell receptor beta chain was sequenced during a study of T cell responses to AZD1222 COVID-19 vaccine. This clone was counted a single time. This table comes from immunoSEQ multiplex PCR, and its TCRdb copy is limited to in-frame clones, with some not included. The sample lists more than 95,000 clones, approximately 90% occurring once. The germline CDR1 and CDR2 sequences are LNHDA and SQIVND (reference sequence). Losses at the gene ends were 3 bases for V and 3 bases for J; bases not matched to a gene: 2. CDR3 length equals 15 residues. This rearrangement joins TRBV19 to TRBJ1-2; TRBD1 matches at 12 bases. The sequence was collected from an adult in good health. The specimen comprised peripheral blood, sampled on day 0 of AZD1222 vaccination. DNA for the CDR3: TGTGCCAGTAGTATTGGGACAGGGGGCCACTATGGCTACACCTTC. Translation: CASSIGTGGHYGYTF.